The 26 T cell receptor beta chains below come from one sample, sequenced in a study of blood T cells in healthy people across ages. Primers used in a second PCR of about 7 to 12 cycles were a sample-barcoded 5' primer and a J-beta primer mix. Via MiXCR, TCRdb re-called the 5' RACE reads, giving one row per CDR3 protein. The table includes approximately 690,000 distinct CDR3 sequences, roughly 41% detected once. Specimen: blood. Receptor source: a man older than 75 in good health.

The chain combines TRBV27 with TRBJ2-7; 7 bases map to TRBD2. Germline values: CDR1 MNHEY, CDR2 SMNVEV (reference sequence). The J segment lost 0 bases and the V segment lost 4 bases, leaving 9 bases of the junction unmatched. The CDR3 contains 16 residues. In DNA, the CDR3 is TGTGCCAGCAGTTCAATCAGAGCGGGGTTCTCCTACGAGCAGTACTTC. This codes for CASSSIRAGFSYEQYF.

The genes are TRBV12-3 or TRBV12-4 and TRBJ2-7; 8 bases fit TRBD2. This CDR3 region has 17 residues. V trimming: 1 base; J trimming: 4 bases; junction bases outside the gene matches: 12. CDR3: CASSLVASGRGPYEQYF. The CDR3 nucleotides read TGTGCCAGCAGTTTAGTGGCCAGCGGGAGAGGTCCTTACGAGCAGTACTTC.

This clonotype was counted only a few times. The chain couples TRBV21-1 to TRBJ1-3; TRBD1, as called in the table, went unchecked against the DNA. TRBV21-1 is shown as a pseudogene. The CDR3 is 16 residues long. The chain's CDR3 is CASSPIEGSSGNTIYF. As DNA, the CDR3 is TGTGCCAGCAGCCCCATTGAGGGGTCCTCTGGAAACACCATATATTTT.

This rearrangement joins TRBV21-1 to TRBJ2-4; the D call of TRBD2 is as the table states it, not checked on the DNA. TRBV21-1 is classified as a pseudogene. The CDR3 contains 18 residues. The CDR3 bases are TGTGCCAGCAGGTCGGGACTAGCGGCGATCCTAGCCAAAAACATTCAGTACTTC. This translates into CASRSGLAAILAKNIQYF.

This clonotype occurred many times. This chain connects TRBV29-1 to TRBJ2-5; D possibly matches TRBD1 or TRBD2 (7 bases each). The CDR3 loop spans 13 amino acids. CDR1 SQVTM and CDR2 ANQGSEA come from the germline V gene. V lost 7 bases and J 1 base, leaving 13 bases between the germline ends. The CDR3 coding sequence is TGCAGCGGGACTAGGGGGCCCCAAGAGACCCAGTACTTC. This codes for CSGTRGPQETQYF.

Only a few counts were recorded for this clonotype. This chain joins TRBV20-1 and TRBJ2-6; 7 bases match TRBD2. V gave up 0 bases and J gave up 0 bases; unmatched junction bases: 8. This CDR3 region has 18 residues. The germline gives CDR1 DFQATT, CDR2 SNEGSKA (reference sequence). As DNA, the CDR3 is TGCAGTGCTAGAGATGGAGTAGCGGGCATCTCTGGGGCCAACGTCCTGACTTTC. Translated, it gives CSARDGVAGISGANVLTF.

The V and J genes are TRBV19 and TRBJ1-5; D is ambiguous. The CDR3 totals 13 residues. Trimming removed 3 bases from V and 6 bases from J, with 9 bases in between. Germline CDR1 LNHDA, CDR2 SQIVND (reference sequence). For the CDR3, the DNA is TGTGCCAGTAGTATTGATTGGGTTCAGCCCCAGCATTTT. This codes for CASSIDWVQPQHF.

This clonotype appeared many times. The V and J genes are TRBV15 and TRBJ2-5; D call uncertain. CDR3 length equals 14 residues. Germline values: CDR1 LNHNV, CDR2 YYDKDF (reference sequence). Deletions cut 0 bases from V and 5 bases from J, with 10 bases between. CDR3 region: CATSREQIRETQYF. The DNA of the CDR3 is TGTGCCACCAGCAGAGAACAGATCCGGGAGACCCAGTACTTC.

This clonotype appeared a few times. The CDR3 loop is CSARSMTLSGANVLTF. DNA of the CDR3: TGCAGTGCTAGATCCATGACACTCTCTGGGGCCAACGTCCTGACTTTC. The gene calls are TRBV20-1 and TRBJ2-6; D ambiguous. Germline CDR1 reads DFQATT; CDR2 reads SNEGSKA (reference sequence). Between the trimmed V and J ends, which lost 2 bases and 0 bases, there was a span of 11 bases. The CDR3 is made up of 16 amino acids.

The chain combines TRBV7-2 with TRBJ2-1; D gene unclear. Deletions cut 6 bases from V and 4 bases from J, with 10 bases between. This CDR3 has 13 residues. CDR1 is SGHTA, CDR2 FQGNSA, per germline. The CDR3 nucleotides read TGTGCCAGCAGGGCGGCACTGTACAATGAGCAGTTCTTC. Its protein is CASRAALYNEQFF.

V is TRBV20-1 and J is TRBJ2-3; 7 bases fit TRBD2. Unmatched junction bases numbered 4, after V lost 4 bases and J lost 0 bases. Germline CDR1 DFQATT, CDR2 SNEGSKA (reference sequence). The CDR3 loop spans 14 amino acids. DNA of the CDR3: TGCAGTGCTACTGCGGGGGTCAGCACAGATACGCAGTATTTT. Translating it yields CSATAGVSTDTQYF.

This clonotype was detected a few times. This chain joins TRBV7-2 and TRBJ2-5; D might be TRBD1 (6 bases). Trimming took off 6 bases at V and 0 bases at J, with 11 bases between the two ends. The CDR3 length is 14 residues. Germline lookup yields CDR1 SGHTA and CDR2 FQGNSA. The CDR3 loop is CASRQRGNQETQYF. CDR3 in DNA: TGTGCCAGCAGACAAAGGGGGAACCAAGAGACCCAGTACTTC.

This clonotype showed up many times. This chain uses TRBV7-6 with TRBJ2-1; 12 bases align to TRBD2. There are 18 residues in the CDR3. CDR1 SGHVS and CDR2 FNYEAQ come from the germline V gene. Trimming at V came to 1 base and at J to 6 bases, leaving 10 bases not matched to a gene. DNA for the CDR3: TGTGCCAGCAGCTTAGAGGGTCGGACTAGCGGGGCCACCAATGAGCAGTTCTTC. It is translated as CASSLEGRTSGATNEQFF.

This chain uses TRBV28 with TRBJ2-7; D might be TRBD1 or TRBD2, each matching 5 bases. V was clipped by 5 bases and J by 9 bases, with 23 bases between them. There are 15 residues in the CDR3. Looked up from germline, CDR1 is MDHEN and CDR2 is SYDVKM. CDR3 loop: CASSSRDGDSQRQYF. CDR3 coding DNA: TGTGCCAGCAGTAGCCGGGACGGAGACTCCCAGCGGCAGTACTTC.

The V call is TRBV6-2 or TRBV6-3, the J call TRBJ2-1, with TRBD2 matching 10 bases. This CDR3 has 15 residues. V gave up 9 bases and J gave up 1 base; unmatched junction bases: 6. Germline V gives CDR1 MNHEY, CDR2 SVGEGT. The CDR3 protein is CASLTSGLSYNEQFF. CDR3 coding DNA: TGTGCCAGTCTGACTAGCGGGCTATCCTACAATGAGCAGTTCTTC.

The rearrangement uses TRBV7-9 and TRBJ2-7, with D possibly TRBD1 on 6 matching bases. The CDR3 is made up of 15 amino acids. Germline-derived CDR1 and CDR2 are SEHNR and FQNEAQ (reference sequence). Between the trimmed V and J ends, which lost 1 base and 3 bases, there was a span of 13 bases. This CDR3 is CASSLGQGWGYEQYF. The CDR3 coding sequence is TGTGCCAGCAGCTTAGGTCAGGGGTGGGGCTACGAGCAGTACTTC. The entire variable domain, with the rest obtained from reference TRBV7-9 and TRBJ2-7, is as follows: DTGVSQNPRHKITKRGQNVTFRCDPISEHNRLYWYRQTLGQGPEFLTYFQNEAQLEKSRLLSDRFSAERPKGSFSTLEIQRTEQGDSAMYLCASSLGQGWGYEQYFGPGTRLTVT.

To note about this clonotype: Just one base apart from a much larger clone, this may be a read error. The chain carries TRBV6-2 or TRBV6-3 and TRBJ1-1; 8 nucleotides agree with TRBD1. The CDR3 runs 13 residues. CDR1 is MNHEY and CDR2 is SVGEGT in the germline V gene. The CDR3 nucleotides read TGTGCCAGCATCGGACAGGGTAAGACTGAAGCTTCCTTT. It is translated as CASIGQGKTEASF.

This CDR3 reads CASSQDPTGRETQYF. In nucleotides, the CDR3 is TGTGCCAGCAGCCAAGATCCGACAGGGCGAGAGACCCAGTACTTC. This chain links TRBV3-1 with TRBJ2-5, with 7 bases identical to TRBD1. Trimming cost V 0 bases and J 4 bases; bases outside gene matches: 5. This CDR3 is built from 15 residues. Germline CDR1 and CDR2: LGHDT and YNNKEL (reference sequence).

The chain carries TRBV20-1 and TRBJ2-3; TRBD2 matches 13 bases. The CDR3 extends over 18 amino acids. The J segment lost 2 bases and the V segment lost 4 bases, leaving 12 bases of the junction unmatched. The germline CDR1 and CDR2 sequences are DFQATT and SNEGSKA (reference sequence). The CDR3 protein is CSATNAVTSGGDTDTQYF. The CDR3 DNA sequence: TGCAGTGCTACCAACGCCGTCACTAGCGGGGGGGACACAGATACGCAGTATTTT.

The rearrangement links TRBV24-1 to TRBJ2-1; 7 bases fit TRBD1. The junction had 4 bases not matched to a gene; V was cut back by 6 bases and J by 3 bases. CDR3 size: 14 residues. CDR1 is KGHDR and CDR2 is SFDVKD in the germline V gene. The CDR3, as DNA: TGTGCCACCAGTAAATCAGGGGGCTACAATGAGCAGTTCTTC. Protein sequence: CATSKSGGYNEQFF.

V gene TRBV6-2 or TRBV6-3 combines with J gene TRBJ2-5; TRBD2 matches 9 bases. J gave up 11 bases and V 8 bases, and 12 bases lay outside the gene matches. Germline V gene sequence: CDR1 MNHEY, CDR2 SVGEGT. CDR3 length equals 13 residues. This CDR3 is CASGGGAAWEQYF. As DNA, the CDR3 is TGTGCCAGCGGCGGGGGGGCGGCGTGGGAGCAGTACTTC.

This chain joins TRBV9 and TRBJ2-5, with 9 bases that match TRBD1. The CDR3 covers 15 residues. V gave up 1 base and J gave up 5 bases; unmatched junction bases: 6. Germline CDR1 reads SGDLS; CDR2 reads YYNGEE. The CDR3 sequence: CASSVRTGAGETQYF. In nucleotides, the CDR3 is TGTGCCAGCAGCGTACGGACAGGGGCGGGGGAGACCCAGTACTTC.

This clonotype was detected only a few times. The V and J genes are TRBV28 and TRBJ2-5; 11 positions match TRBD2. V trimming: 6 bases; J trimming: 7 bases; junction bases outside the gene matches: 13. Germline values: CDR1 MDHEN, CDR2 SYDVKM. There are 16 residues in the CDR3. In nucleotides, the CDR3 is TGTGCCAGCAGCCTAGCGGGAGGTCGGGGGATGGCGACCCAGTACTTC. Protein product: CASSLAGGRGMATQYF.

The chain carries TRBV27 and TRBJ2-6; D may correspond to TRBD1 or TRBD2 (5 bases each). The V gene lost 5 bases and the J gene lost 0 bases, with 11 bases spanning the gap. The CDR3 is made up of 16 amino acids. The germline V gene encodes CDR1 MNHEY and CDR2 SMNVEV (reference sequence). The CDR3 region is CASSPGRSSGANVLTF. For the CDR3, the DNA is TGTGCCAGCAGTCCGGGACGTAGCTCTGGGGCCAACGTCCTGACTTTC.

This clonotype was observed a few times. The CDR3: CSAWTGITYEQYF. DNA for the CDR3: TGCAGTGCCTGGACAGGGATTACCTACGAGCAGTACTTC. The chain employs TRBV20-1 and TRBJ2-7; 8 nucleotides match TRBD1. CDR3 length equals 13 residues. Germline V CDR1 and CDR2: DFQATT, SNEGSKA (reference sequence). V was pared by 6 bases and J by 2 bases, with 6 bases of the junction left unmatched.

The V call is TRBV18, the J call TRBJ1-1; unclear D gene. Trimming removed 0 bases at V and 4 bases at J, with 9 bases between. CDR1 and CDR2 (germline): KGHSH, LQKENI. The CDR3 runs to 14 residues. The CDR3 reads CASSPPALFTEAFF. In DNA, the CDR3 is TGTGCCAGCTCACCACCCGCGCTTTTCACTGAAGCTTTCTTT.